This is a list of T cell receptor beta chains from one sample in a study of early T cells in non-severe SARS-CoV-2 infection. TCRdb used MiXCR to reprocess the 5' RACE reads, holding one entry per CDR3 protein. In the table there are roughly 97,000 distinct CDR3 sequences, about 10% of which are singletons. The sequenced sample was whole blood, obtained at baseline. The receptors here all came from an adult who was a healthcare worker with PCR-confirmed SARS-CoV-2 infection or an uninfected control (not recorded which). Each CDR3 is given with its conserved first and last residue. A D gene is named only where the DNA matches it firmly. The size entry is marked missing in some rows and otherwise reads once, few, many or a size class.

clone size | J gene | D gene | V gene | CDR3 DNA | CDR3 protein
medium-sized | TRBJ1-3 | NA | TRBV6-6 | TGTGCCAGCACCCCAGGCGCCTCTGGAAACACCATATATTTT | CASTPGASGNTIYF
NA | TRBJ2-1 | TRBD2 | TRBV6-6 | TGTGCCAGCAGTTACCTTAGCGGGGGGGAGGCTGAGCAGTTCTTC | CASSYLSGGEAEQFF
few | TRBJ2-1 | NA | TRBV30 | TGTGCCTGGAGTAACTTCAACAATGAGCAGTTCTTC | CAWSNFNNEQFF
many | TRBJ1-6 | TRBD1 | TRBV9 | TGTGCCAGCAGCGTACAGGGGGAGAGCGGTTCACCCCTCCACTTT | CASSVQGESGSPLHF
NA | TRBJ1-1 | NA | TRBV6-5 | TGTGCCAGCAGTTATACAGAACCGAACACTGAAGCTTTCTTT | CASSYTEPNTEAFF
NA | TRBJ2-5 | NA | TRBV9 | TGTGCCAGCAGCGCGAGCGGTGAGACCCAGTACTTC | CASSASGETQYF
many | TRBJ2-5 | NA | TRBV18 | TGTGCCAGCTCACCACCCTCAGGGTCCCAAGAGACCCAGTACTTC | CASSPPSGSQETQYF
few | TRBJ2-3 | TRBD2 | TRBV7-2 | TGTGCCAGCAGCTTAGGCGGGAGGCAAGTAGATACGCAGTATTTT | CASSLGGRQVDTQYF
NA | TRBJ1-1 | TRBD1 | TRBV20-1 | TGCAGTGCGCCCCGACAGGGAGGCACTGAAGCTTTCTTT | CSAPRQGGTEAFF
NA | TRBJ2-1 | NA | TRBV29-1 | TGCAGCGTTTTCAGTCCCCTCGGCGATGAGCAGTTCTTC | CSVFSPLGDEQFF
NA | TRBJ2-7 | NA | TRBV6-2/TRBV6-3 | TGTGCCAGCAGGGACACCTACGAGCAGTACTTC | CASRDTYEQYF
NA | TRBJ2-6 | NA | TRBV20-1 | TGCAGTGCTAGAGCCCTGAGGGGGTCCGGGGCCAACGTCCTGACTTTC | CSARALRGSGANVLTF